A selection of T cell receptor beta chains follows, all from one sample in a study of blood T cells in healthy people across ages. TCRdb used MiXCR to reprocess the 5' RACE reads, holding one entry per CDR3 protein. The data hold over 950,000 distinct CDR3 sequences, with roughly two fifths observed a single time. Sequencing input: blood. These receptors all come from a man between 18 and 29 years old in good health. CDR3s include the opening cysteine and the closing phenylalanine or tryptophan. The order of the fields is J gene, D gene, clone size, V gene, CDR3 protein, CDR3 DNA. The D gene is left open where the match is weak. Size values are once, few and many counts, or a class for expanded clones, and some rows have none.

j_call: TRBJ2-3
d_call: NA
clone_size: NA
v_call: TRBV30
cdr3_aa: CAWSAPSTDTQYF
cdr3_nt: TGTGCCTGGAGTGCCCCCTCCACAGATACGCAGTATTTT

j_call: TRBJ2-6
d_call: NA
clone_size: NA
v_call: TRBV7-9
cdr3_aa: CARDSRSGANVLTF
cdr3_nt: TGTGCCAGGGACAGCCGCTCTGGGGCCAACGTCCTGACTTTC

j_call: TRBJ2-7
d_call: NA
clone_size: NA
v_call: TRBV15
cdr3_aa: CATSRDSPYEQYF
cdr3_nt: TGTGCCACCAGCAGAGACAGCCCCTACGAGCAGTACTTC

j_call: TRBJ2-4
d_call: NA
clone_size: few
v_call: TRBV3-1
cdr3_aa: CASSQDIARAAKNIQYF
cdr3_nt: TGTGCCAGCAGCCAAGATATCGCCAGGGCCGCCAAAAACATTCAGTACTTC

j_call: TRBJ1-1
d_call: NA
clone_size: NA
v_call: TRBV13
cdr3_aa: CASSFDGQNTEAFF
cdr3_nt: TGTGCCAGCAGCTTCGACGGCCAGAACACTGAAGCTTTCTTT

j_call: TRBJ1-4
d_call: NA
clone_size: NA
v_call: TRBV20-1
cdr3_aa: CSAFPPDEKLFF
cdr3_nt: TGCAGTGCTTTTCCTCCCGATGAAAAACTGTTTTTT

j_call: TRBJ1-1
d_call: NA
clone_size: NA
v_call: TRBV27
cdr3_aa: CASSSLPSWQTEAFF
cdr3_nt: TGTGCCAGCAGTTCACTCCCATCCTGGCAGACTGAAGCTTTCTTT

j_call: TRBJ1-2
d_call: NA
clone_size: NA
v_call: TRBV13
cdr3_aa: CASSFFGGHYGYTF
cdr3_nt: TGTGCCAGCAGCTTCTTCGGGGGGCACTATGGCTACACCTTC

j_call: TRBJ1-5
d_call: NA
clone_size: NA
v_call: TRBV20-1
cdr3_aa: CSANQGVNQPQHF
cdr3_nt: TGCAGTGCAAATCAGGGAGTCAATCAGCCCCAGCATTTT

j_call: TRBJ1-1
d_call: NA
clone_size: few
v_call: TRBV3-1
cdr3_aa: CASSHRTAMNTEAFF
cdr3_nt: TGTGCCAGCAGCCACAGGACAGCAATGAACACTGAAGCTTTCTTT

j_call: TRBJ1-1
d_call: NA
clone_size: once
v_call: TRBV4-1
cdr3_aa: CASSQGGGRYGTEAFF
cdr3_nt: TGCGCCAGCAGCCAGGGGGGAGGTCGGTATGGGACTGAAGCTTTCTTT

j_call: TRBJ2-3
d_call: TRBD1
clone_size: few
v_call: TRBV20-1
cdr3_aa: CSALYPRTGLGYTQYF
cdr3_nt: TGCAGTGCTCTTTACCCGAGGACAGGGTTGGGGTATACGCAGTATTTT

j_call: TRBJ1-2
d_call: NA
clone_size: few
v_call: TRBV4-3
cdr3_aa: CDSSPSGTGGYTF
cdr3_nt: TGCGACAGCAGCCCCTCTGGGACCGGCGGCTACACCTTC

j_call: TRBJ2-7
d_call: TRBD2
clone_size: NA
v_call: TRBV6-5
cdr3_aa: CASSYGSSGIGEQYF
cdr3_nt: TGTGCCAGCAGTTACGGGTCTAGCGGGATAGGCGAGCAGTACTTC

j_call: TRBJ1-2
d_call: NA
clone_size: NA
v_call: TRBV7-3
cdr3_aa: CASSLTGDNNYGYTF
cdr3_nt: TGTGCCAGCAGCTTAACGGGTGATAATAACTATGGCTACACCTTC